This T cell receptor beta chain emerged from a study of blood T cell repertoires in COVID-19. Whole-study context: Italy, Spain and the United States were the sources of the convalescent and acute COVID-19 samples.

The CDR3 is 15 residues long. Germline lookup yields CDR1 SEHNR and CDR2 FQNEAQ (reference sequence). The germline V and J ends were trimmed by 1 base and 4 bases, with 13 bases remaining between them. Original data processing: By means of reference gene primer amplification, nucleated cell counts were estimated. TCRdb keeps only in-frame clones here, not all; method: immunoSEQ multiplex PCR. V, J and clone size derive from that table, while D and trimming were established from the DNA sequence. The sample lists 75,000 or so clones, around 80% seen once, with 10% in the top ten. The gene calls are TRBV7-9 and TRBJ2-5; D possibly corresponds to TRBD2 (5 bases). The sample consisted of peripheral blood. The TCR sequence derives from a man aged 60 to 69 with acute or convalescent COVID-19. CDR3 in DNA: TGTGCCAGCAGCTTAGACACGGAGGTGGGAGAGACCCAGTACTTC. It yields the protein CASSLDTEVGETQYF.